These 21 T cell receptor beta chains came from one sample sequenced in a study of identical twins. TCRdb used MiXCR to reprocess the 5' RACE reads, holding one entry per CDR3 protein. This sample yields some 900,000 distinct CDR3 sequences, of which 10% to 15% are seen a single time; around 1.5% belongs to the top ten. The same specimen was also included in a second study, on yellow fever vaccine responses in identical twins.

The specimen was PBMCs. The source of these receptors is a woman younger than 30 in good health.

The J gene is TRBJ2-7, the V gene TRBV5-6; D is undetermined. The CDR3 has 18 amino acids. Germline-derived CDR1 and CDR2 are SGHDT and YYEEEE. Trimming took 2 bases from V and 7 from J, leaving 28 bases between them. The CDR3 DNA reads as TGTGCCAGCAGCTTTGCGGAGACGAAGAAAACTGGAAGGCGTGAGCAGTACTTC. Translated, it gives CASSFAETKKTGRREQYF.

This clonotype was counted at least ten times. The chain links TRBV7-2 to TRBJ2-1; a possible D gene is TRBD1 (5 bases). This CDR3 has 15 amino acids. Germline assignment: CDR1 SGHTA and CDR2 FQGNSA. Trimming cost V 7 bases and J 5 bases, with 18 bases left between them. CDR3 region: CASTKRTRGDNEQFF. CDR3 nucleotides: TGTGCCAGCACCAAAAGGACAAGAGGCGACAATGAGCAGTTCTTC.

This clonotype was observed at least ten times. In DNA, the CDR3 is TGTGCCAGCAGTGCCCAGACCTATGGCTACACCTTC. Translating it yields CASSAQTYGYTF. The V gene is TRBV6-1, the J gene TRBJ1-2, with no clear D. The CDR3 is 12 amino acids. Trimming removed 4 bases from V and 4 bases from J, with 7 bases in between. Germline CDR1 MNHNS, CDR2 SASEGT.

This clonotype was observed a handful of times. The V and J genes are TRBV7-1 and TRBJ2-2, with a tentative D call TRBD1 (5 bases). TRBV7-1 is an open reading frame whose function is uncertain. The CDR3 has 22 amino acids. Trimming stripped 2 bases from V and 0 bases from J, with 28 bases between. DNA of the CDR3: TGTGCCAGCAGCTCACATTCTAGGGGCGGCGAGGTCGTCCGCGCGAACACCGGGGAGCTGTTTTTT. Translating it yields CASSSHSRGGEVVRANTGELFF.

The rearrangement uses TRBV20-1 and TRBJ2-1, with D perhaps TRBD1 or TRBD2 (5 bases each). Germline assignment: CDR1 DFQATT and CDR2 SNEGSKA (reference sequence). The CDR3 spans 15 residues. V shed 6 bases and J shed 1 base, with 16 bases lying between them. Written as DNA, the CDR3 is TGCAGTGCCACAATCCTCAGGGAGTCCTACAATGAGCAGTTCTTC. Amino acids: CSATILRESYNEQFF.

The CDR3 region has the DNA TGTGCCAGCAGTTTGGGGACAGGGGCGGCGGGCTATGGCTACACCTTC. As protein: CASSLGTGAAGYGYTF. The V gene is TRBV12-3 or TRBV12-4, the J gene TRBJ1-2; TRBD1 matches at 10 bases. Trimming cost V 3 bases and J 4 bases; bases outside gene matches: 8. CDR3 length: 16 residues.

Many counts were recorded for this clonotype. The V and J genes are TRBV3-1 and TRBJ1-1; D call uncertain. This CDR3 spans 13 amino acids. Germline V lookup: CDR1 LGHDT, CDR2 YNNKEL (reference sequence). V lost 1 base and J 4 bases, leaving 7 bases between the germline ends. The CDR3 loop reads CASSQAAGTEAFF. DNA for the CDR3: TGTGCCAGCAGCCAAGCAGCAGGCACTGAAGCTTTCTTT. Full variable domain (missing parts from reference TRBV3-1 and TRBJ1-1): DTAVSQTPKYLVTQMGNDKSIKCEQNLGHDTMYWYKQDSKKFLKIMFSYNNKELIINETVPNRFSPKSPDKAHLNLHINSLELGDSAVYFCASSQAAGTEAFFGQGTRLTVV.

Only a few counts were recorded for this clonotype. J is TRBJ1-5 and V is TRBV15; D is undetermined. Trimming stripped 1 base from V and 3 bases from J, with 13 bases between. The CDR3 is made up of 16 amino acids. Germline V CDR1 and CDR2: LNHNV, YYDKDF (reference sequence). The CDR3 spells CATSRGANTDNQPQHF. The CDR3 DNA is TGTGCCACCAGCAGAGGGGCCAACACGGACAATCAGCCCCAGCATTTT.

The V and J genes are TRBV10-3 and TRBJ1-1; D is unresolved. Between the trimmed V and J ends, which lost 3 bases and 5 bases, there was a span of 10 bases. The CDR3 is made up of 13 amino acids. Germline assignment: CDR1 ENHRY and CDR2 SYGVKD. The chain's CDR3 is CAISDGVGTEAFF. The CDR3 bases are TGTGCCATCAGTGACGGGGTAGGAACTGAAGCTTTCTTT.

This clonotype came up a few times. The chain recombines TRBV2 with TRBJ2-5; 10 bases are a match to TRBD1. V shed 6 bases, J shed 0 bases, and the junction held 1 base outside the gene matches. CDR1 and CDR2 from the germline V gene are SNHLY and FYNNEI. The CDR3 extends over 14 amino acids. CDR3 loop: CASRDRGYQETQYF. The CDR3 DNA follows: TGTGCCAGCAGGGACAGGGGGTACCAAGAGACCCAGTACTTC.

In its sample, this clonotype was seen many times. The genes are TRBV5-5 and TRBJ2-1, with TRBD2 identical over 7 bases. In germline, CDR1 is SGHKS, CDR2 YYEKEE (reference sequence). The V gene end was trimmed by 4 bases and the J gene end by 6 bases; junction bases not matched to a gene: 13. The CDR3 runs 16 residues. CDR3 coding DNA: TGTGCCAGCAGCCCGCTAAGGCTAGCGGACGCCAATGAGCAGTTCTTC. Translated, it gives CASSPLRLADANEQFF. The whole variable domain, remainder taken from reference TRBV5-5 and TRBJ2-1, is DAGVTQSPTHLIKTRGQQVTLRCSPISGHKSVSWYQQVLGQGPQFIFQYYEKEERGRGNFPDRFSARQFPNYSSELNVNALLLGDSALYLCASSPLRLADANEQFFGPGTRLTVL.

The V call is TRBV24-1, the J call TRBJ2-2, with unresolved D. Germline-derived CDR1 and CDR2 are KGHDR and SFDVKD. The ends were cut back, 1 base at V and 5 bases at J, with 4 bases in the middle. The CDR3 spans 13 residues. CDR3 residues: CATSDLMTGELFF. Here the CDR3 DNA reads TGTGCCACCAGTGATTTAATGACCGGGGAGCTGTTTTTT.

The J gene is TRBJ2-7, the V gene TRBV14; no clear D gene. Germline values: CDR1 SGHDN, CDR2 FVKESK. Between the trimmed V and J ends, which lost 0 bases and 5 bases, there was a span of 17 bases. This CDR3 spans 16 amino acids. CDR3 sequence reads: CASSQDSRYLLNEQYF. CDR3 sequence (DNA): TGTGCCAGCAGCCAAGATTCTCGGTACCTCCTCAACGAGCAGTACTTC.

This clonotype was counted ten times or more. This rearrangement joins TRBV5-1 to TRBJ1-1; 7 bases fit TRBD1. Per the germline V gene, CDR1 is SGHRS and CDR2 is YFSETQ. V lost 7 bases and J lost 2; bases outside the gene matches: 8. This CDR3 spans 14 amino acids. For the CDR3, the DNA is TGCGCCAGCCGACAGGGCGGTGGTAACACTGAAGCTTTCTTT. Translating gives CASRQGGGNTEAFF.

In its sample, this clonotype was seen many times. The CDR3 here is CASSQRTSGAYNEQFF. CDR3 DNA sequence: TGCGCCAGCAGCCAGAGGACTAGCGGAGCCTACAATGAGCAGTTCTTC. The chain links TRBV4-1 to TRBJ2-1; TRBD2 matches 10 bases. The CDR3 is 16 amino acids. V dropped 3 bases and J dropped 2; count of bases not matched to a gene: 4. Germline assignment: CDR1 MGHRA and CDR2 YSYEKL.

This chain uses TRBV11-2 with TRBJ2-1; 12 bases map to TRBD2. CDR1 SGHAT and CDR2 FQNNGV come from the germline V gene. Trimming removed 5 bases from V and 5 bases from J; junction bases left unmatched: 10. The CDR3 totals 17 residues. DNA of the CDR3: TGTGCCAGCAGCCCAGGATGGACTAGCGGGATGAACAATGAGCAGTTCTTC. This encodes CASSPGWTSGMNNEQFF.

This clonotype was seen repeatedly, ten times or more. This chain connects TRBV6-6 to TRBJ2-1; TRBD1 matches 9 bases. Germline loops: CDR1 MNHNY, CDR2 SVGAGI (reference sequence). V lost 10 bases to trimming and J lost 9 bases; unmatched junction nucleotides: 4. This CDR3 spans 11 amino acids. The CDR3 here is CATTGGREQFF. The CDR3 coding sequence is TGTGCCACCACAGGGGGCCGTGAGCAGTTCTTC.

This clonotype was detected a few times. The chain combines TRBV6-5 with TRBJ2-7, with 7 bases matching TRBD1. This CDR3 region has 16 residues. The germline CDR1 and CDR2 sequences are MNHEY and SVGAGI. J gave up 2 bases and V 0 bases, and 7 bases lay outside the gene matches. The CDR3 here is CASSYSSGTEAYEQYF. The CDR3 DNA follows: TGTGCCAGCAGTTACTCGAGTGGGACAGAAGCCTACGAGCAGTACTTC.

This clonotype occurred a few times. The chain carries TRBV6-5 and TRBJ1-4; D perhaps matches TRBD1 (5 bases). Trimming took off 0 bases at V and 0 bases at J, with 8 bases between the two ends. The germline gives CDR1 MNHEY, CDR2 SVGAGI. The CDR3 is made up of 16 amino acids. The CDR3 spells CASSYSPRATNEKLFF. The CDR3 DNA follows: TGTGCCAGCAGTTACTCTCCCAGGGCAACTAATGAAAAACTGTTTTTT.

In the case of this clonotype: The junction does not match germline at one end; this may be a read error. The V call is TRBV20-1, the J call TRBJ2-1; 11 positions match TRBD1. The CDR3 totals 15 residues. CDR1 DFQATT and CDR2 SNEGSKA come from the germline V gene (reference sequence). CDR3 DNA: TGCTGTGCTAGAGCCGGGACAGGGGGTTACAATGAGCAGTTCTTC. This gives the protein CCARAGTGGYNEQFF.

CDR3: CASSPGVAGGPSSYNEQFF. The DNA for the CDR3 is TGTGCCAGCAGCCCAGGGGTAGCGGGGGGCCCGAGCTCCTACAATGAGCAGTTCTTC. The chain couples TRBV11-2 to TRBJ2-1, with 10 bases identical to TRBD2. Germline-derived CDR1 and CDR2 are SGHAT and FQNNGV. The CDR3 extends over 19 amino acids. The trim removed 5 bases at V and 0 bases at J, leaving 13 bases unmatched.